This TCR beta chain was found in a study of metastatic and nonmetastatic thyroid tumors. The V segment lost 8 bases and the J segment 2 bases; nucleotides outside the gene matches: 9. Per the germline V gene, CDR1 is LNHDA and CDR2 is SQIVND (reference sequence). CDR3 length: 15 amino acids. Through MiXCR, TCRdb re-clonotyped the PCR reads. The table shows approximately 21,000 clones, with roughly 27% occurring only once. None of the patients had undergone any treatment ahead of thyroid surgery. The chain links TRBV19 to TRBJ1-2, with TRBD1 matching over 9 bases. The clonotype was recovered from a male donor with papillary thyroid cancer or a benign thyroid nodule (not recorded which). Some clones in this sample may be carry-over from other donors' samples. Sequenced sample: tumor tissue. The CDR3 loop reads CASRGGDRDNYGYTF. The CDR3 DNA sequence: TGTGCCAGTCGAGGCGGGGACAGGGACAACTATGGCTACACCTTC.